The rows below give T cell receptor beta chains drawn from one sample of a study of metastatic and nonmetastatic thyroid tumors. TCRdb ran MiXCR on the PCR reads. The sample shows more than 25,000 clones, roughly a tenth of them seen only once. Sample: blood. These receptor sequences come from a female donor with papillary thyroid cancer or a benign thyroid nodule (not recorded which). Some clones in this sample may be carry-over from other donors' samples. Both conserved end residues are part of each CDR3. D genes are given only for firm matches. Clone size appears in some rows only: once, few, many, or a class for an expanded clone.

TRBV6-1	TRBJ2-1	TRBD1	few	CASRRDSYNEQFF	TGTGCCAGCAGACGGGACAGTTACAATGAGCAGTTCTTC
TRBV30	TRBJ1-6	-	many	CAWGKAPRALHF	TGTGCCTGGGGCAAGGCCCCCAGGGCCCTCCACTTT
TRBV6-1	TRBJ1-1	-	many	CASKQGWDTEAFF	TGTGCCAGCAAGCAGGGTTGGGACACTGAAGCTTTCTTT
TRBV9	TRBJ2-7	-	many	CASSPGGSSYSYEQYF	TGTGCCAGCAGCCCCGGGGGAAGTTCCTACTCCTACGAGCAGTACTTC
TRBV6-1	TRBJ1-2	-	many	CASTPLGQPHPEGYTF	TGTGCCAGCACCCCCCTGGGCCAGCCACACCCAGAGGGCTACACCTTC
TRBV10-1	TRBJ1-4	TRBD1	many	CASSAGTGTEKLFF	TGCGCCAGCAGTGCCGGGACAGGGACTGAAAAACTGTTTTTT
TRBV6-2/TRBV6-3	TRBJ2-7	TRBD2	many	CASRGLAGPSSYEQYF	TGTGCCAGCAGGGGACTAGCGGGACCGAGCTCCTACGAGCAGTACTTC
TRBV6-1	TRBJ1-5	-	few	CASAVDSNQPQHF	TGTGCCAGCGCGGTGGACAGCAATCAGCCCCAGCATTTT
TRBV30	TRBJ2-1	TRBD2	many	CAWSRASGPSYNEQFF	TGTGCCTGGAGTCGGGCTAGCGGGCCCTCCTACAATGAGCAGTTCTTC
TRBV19	TRBJ2-2	TRBD2	many	CASSTGPGLAGNTGELFF	TGTGCCAGTAGTACAGGCCCGGGACTAGCGGGGAACACCGGGGAGCTGTTTTTT
TRBV27	TRBJ1-1	-	-	CASSLGADTEPFF	TGTGCCAGCAGTTTAGGTGCCGACACTGAACCTTTCTTT
TRBV5-1	TRBJ1-1	TRBD1	many	CASRHPGTGGAENTEAFF	TGCGCCAGCCGTCACCCTGGGACAGGGGGCGCTGAGAACACTGAAGCTTTCTTT
TRBV2	TRBJ2-2	TRBD2	-	CASSGWLAGGLNTGELFF	TGTGCCAGCAGTGGCTGGCTAGCGGGAGGACTTAACACCGGGGAGCTGTTTTTT
TRBV2	TRBJ1-1	-	many	CASTGGGGVNTEAFF	TGTGCCAGCACTGGAGGGGGGGGCGTGAACACTGAAGCTTTCTTT
TRBV13	TRBJ2-6	-	-	CASSRGLIGLDSGANVLTF	TGTGCCAGCAGCCGCGGGCTGATCGGTCTTGACTCTGGGGCCAACGTCCTGACTTTC
TRBV20-1	TRBJ2-2	-	-	CSARAGQNTGELFF	TGCAGTGCTAGAGCAGGACAGAACACCGGGGAGCTGTTTTTT
TRBV10-1	TRBJ2-7	-	-	CASSGSTGSEQYF	TGCGCCAGCAGTGGATCCACAGGGAGCGAGCAGTACTTC
TRBV20-1	TRBJ2-7	-	-	CSARDPASSYEQYF	TGCAGTGCTAGAGATCCGGCTAGCAGCTACGAGCAGTACTTC
TRBV7-2	TRBJ1-5	TRBD1	many	CASSFGQGPNQPQHF	TGTGCCAGCAGCTTCGGACAGGGCCCCAATCAGCCCCAGCATTTT
TRBV7-2	TRBJ2-7	TRBD2	many	CASSPSSGSLYEQYF	TGTGCCAGCAGCCCCTCTAGCGGGAGTCTGTACGAGCAGTACTTC
TRBV12-5	TRBJ2-7	-	-	CASGRGGYEQYF	TGTGCTAGTGGCCGCGGCGGCTACGAGCAGTACTTC
TRBV6-5	TRBJ2-7	TRBD2	few	CASSSPRAGRSYEQYF	TGTGCCAGCAGTTCCCCCCGAGCGGGGCGTTCCTACGAGCAGTACTTC
TRBV29-1	TRBJ2-3	-	few	CSVSDTEATDTQYF	TGCAGCGTTTCGGACACGGAGGCCACAGATACGCAGTATTTT
TRBV5-1	TRBJ2-3	TRBD1	many	CASSSRDRGDTQYF	TGCGCCAGCAGCTCCCGGGACAGGGGGGATACGCAGTATTTT
TRBV25-1	TRBJ2-5	-	many	CASSTVGTQETQYF	TGTGCCAGCAGTACCGTCGGCACCCAAGAGACCCAGTACTTC
TRBV5-8	TRBJ2-7	TRBD1	-	CASSFYGTVSYERYF	TGTGCCAGCAGCTTCTATGGGACAGTCTCCTACGAGCGGTACTTC
TRBV11-2	TRBJ2-3	-	-	CASSLTIGGTDTQYF	TGTGCCAGCAGCTTGACTATCGGTGGCACAGATACGCAGTATTTT
TRBV27	TRBJ2-7	-	few	CASSPLGKKYEQYF	TGTGCCAGCAGTCCCTTAGGGAAAAAGTACGAGCAGTACTTC
TRBV7-3	TRBJ2-1	TRBD2	many	CASSSRVAGIHSSEQFF	TGTGCCAGCAGCTCGAGGGTAGCGGGGATTCATTCAAGTGAGCAGTTCTTC
TRBV5-4	TRBJ2-7	TRBD1	many	CASSSGTGEIGAYEQYF	TGTGCCAGCAGCTCCGGGACAGGGGAGATCGGCGCCTACGAGCAGTACTTC
TRBV6-1	TRBJ2-3	-	few	CASSSGADTQYF	TGTGCCAGCAGTTCGGGGGCAGATACGCAGTATTTT
TRBV6-4	TRBJ2-2	TRBD2	many	CASSEAGTSGDFGELFF	TGTGCCAGCAGTGAAGCCGGGACTAGCGGGGATTTCGGGGAGCTGTTTTTT
TRBV6-1	TRBJ2-7	TRBD2	-	CATAGTSGRRGFEQYF	TGTGCCACAGCTGGGACTAGCGGGAGGAGGGGATTCGAGCAGTACTTC
TRBV7-3	TRBJ2-1	TRBD1	many	CASSRRDRSYNEQFF	TGTGCCAGCAGCCGCCGGGACAGGAGTTACAATGAGCAGTTCTTC
TRBV6-1	TRBJ2-3	-	many	CASSVGRGLTDTQYF	TGTGCCAGCAGTGTGGGCAGGGGACTCACAGATACGCAGTATTTT
TRBV4-3	TRBJ2-2	TRBD2	many	CASSQSSGRVPGELFF	TGCGCCAGCAGCCAATCAAGCGGGAGGGTCCCCGGGGAGCTGTTTTTT
TRBV5-1	TRBJ1-1	-	-	CASSSEPSIGMTEAFF	TGCGCCAGCAGCTCGGAGCCGTCCATTGGGATGACTGAAGCTTTCTTT
TRBV24-1	TRBJ2-7	TRBD1	many	CATSEGTGVHYEQYF	TGTGCCACCAGTGAAGGGACAGGGGTACACTACGAGCAGTACTTC
TRBV11-2	TRBJ2-1	TRBD2	many	CASSLVQKAGVTYNEQFF	TGTGCCAGCAGCTTAGTTCAGAAAGCGGGAGTCACCTACAATGAGCAGTTCTTC
TRBV5-1	TRBJ1-1	-	many	CASSLNQGRTEAFF	TGCGCCAGCAGCCTAAATCAGGGTAGAACTGAAGCTTTCTTT
TRBV11-1	TRBJ2-7	-	many	CASSSSPRDEQYF	TGTGCCAGCAGCTCCAGCCCCAGGGACGAGCAGTACTTC
TRBV28	TRBJ1-1	-	many	CASSLDHAYRVGSTEAFF	TGTGCCAGCAGTTTAGACCATGCGTACAGGGTCGGTAGCACTGAAGCTTTCTTT